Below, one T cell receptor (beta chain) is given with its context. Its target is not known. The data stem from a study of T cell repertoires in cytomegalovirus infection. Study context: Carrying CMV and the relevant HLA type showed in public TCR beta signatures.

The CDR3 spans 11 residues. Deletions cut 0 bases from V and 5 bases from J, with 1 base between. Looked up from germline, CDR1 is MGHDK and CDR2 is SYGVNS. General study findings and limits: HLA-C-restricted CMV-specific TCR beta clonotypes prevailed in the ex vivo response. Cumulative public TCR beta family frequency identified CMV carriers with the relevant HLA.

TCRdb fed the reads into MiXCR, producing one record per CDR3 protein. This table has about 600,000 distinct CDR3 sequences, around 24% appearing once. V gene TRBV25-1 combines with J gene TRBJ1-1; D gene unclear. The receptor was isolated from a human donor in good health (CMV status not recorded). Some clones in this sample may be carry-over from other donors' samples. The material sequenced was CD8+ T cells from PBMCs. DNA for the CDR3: TGTGCCAGCAGTGAATATACTGAAGCTTTCTTT. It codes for CASSEYTEAFF. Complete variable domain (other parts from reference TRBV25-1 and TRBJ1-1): EADIYQTPRYLVIGTGKKITLECSQTMGHDKMYWYQQDPGMELHLIHYSYGVNSTEKGDLSSESTVSRIRTEHFPLTLESARPSHTSQYLCASSEYTEAFFGQGTRLTVV.